Each of the 28 T cell receptor beta chains below was sequenced from the same sample in a study of lung T cells in sarcoidosis with Löfgren's syndrome. TCRdb re-called the reads through MiXCR, storing one row per CDR3 protein. The table has roughly 63,000 distinct CDR3 sequences, 21% seen once. Sequencing was carried out using CD4+ T cells from PBMCs. Every receptor here comes from a human donor with sarcoidosis (Löfgren's syndrome or another form), or a control subject (not recorded which).

Of note for this clonotype: The junction departs from germline at one end; a sequencing error may be responsible. The rearrangement links TRBV28 to TRBJ1-1, with D unclear. CDR1 and CDR2 (germline): MDHEN, SYDVKM. The CDR3 is 11 residues long. The DNA for the CDR3 is TGTGCCAGCAGTTCCCCCACTGAAGCTTCCTTT. The encoded protein is CASSSPTEASF.

This clonotype was seen repeatedly, ten times or more. This chain connects TRBV6-6 to TRBJ1-3, with D possibly being TRBD1 (5 bases). Trimming cost V 2 bases and J 9 bases, with 11 bases left between them. CDR1 and CDR2 (germline): MNHNY, SVGAGI (reference sequence). The CDR3 spans 13 residues. The CDR3 sequence: CASSYDRRSTIYF. The CDR3 DNA sequence: TGTGCCAGCAGTTACGACAGAAGAAGCACCATATATTTT.

In the case of this clonotype: This could be a read error, since a much larger clone is one nucleotide away. The chain carries TRBV24-1 and TRBJ2-7, with D possibly matching TRBD2 (6 bases). Deletions cut 3 bases from V and 1 base from J, with 12 bases between. CDR3 length equals 15 residues. Germline V gives CDR1 KGHDR, CDR2 SFDVKD. The CDR3 reads CATSDPPRGSYEQYF. CDR3 coding DNA: TGTGCCACCAGTGATCCCCCACGGGGGTCCTACGAGCAGTACTTC.

The CDR3 here is CASSLEAPGAGGELFF. DNA for the CDR3: TGTGCCAGCAGCTTAGAAGCGCCGGGGGCAGGCGGGGAGCTGTTTTTT. The chain combines TRBV7-6 with TRBJ2-2; D may be TRBD1 or TRBD2 (6 bases each). Trimming took off 1 base at V and 7 bases at J, with 16 bases between the two ends. The CDR3 contains 16 residues. The germline V gene encodes CDR1 SGHVS and CDR2 FNYEAQ.

About this clonotype: With a much larger clone just one base away, this may be a read error. The chain has TRBV20-1 and TRBJ2-3, with D possibly matching TRBD1 (7 bases). In germline, CDR1 is DFQATT, CDR2 SNEGSKA (reference sequence). CDR3 length: 21 amino acids. V was clipped by 1 base and J by 2 bases, with 31 bases between them. CDR3 loop: CSARGPPGGKLRGPPTDTQYF. The CDR3 bases are TGCAGTGCTAGAGGTCCCCCAGGGGGAAAGCTACGGGGGCCCCCCACAGATACGCAGTATTTT.

The rearrangement joins TRBV12-3 or TRBV12-4 to TRBJ2-1, with 10 bases identical to TRBD2. The CDR3 consists of 15 residues. V shed 6 bases and J 8 bases; nucleotides not matched to a gene: 10. CDR3 nucleotides: TGTGCCAGCAGAATAGGACTAGCGGATCTGCATGAGCAGTTCTTC. Protein: CASRIGLADLHEQFF.

Worth noting for this clonotype: A much larger clone is a single base away; this may be a read error. This chain joins TRBV18 and TRBJ2-7; D is undetermined. Germline values: CDR1 KGHSH, CDR2 LQKENI. This CDR3 region has 13 residues. CDR3 region: CATSGYDGYEQHV. The CDR3 DNA reads as TGTGCCACGTCCGGGTACGACGGATACGAGCAGCACGTC.

This clonotype was picked up many times. The rearrangement links TRBV20-1 to TRBJ1-1; 8 positions agree with TRBD1. V was pared by 4 bases and J by 4 bases, with 5 bases of the junction left unmatched. CDR1 DFQATT and CDR2 SNEGSKA come from the germline V gene (reference sequence). The length of the CDR3 is 13 residues. The DNA of the CDR3 is TGCAGTGCTACCGGACAGGGAGGCACTGAAGCTTTCTTT. It encodes CSATGQGGTEAFF.

The chain links TRBV10-3 to TRBJ2-5; unclear D gene. The CDR3 is made up of 14 amino acids. The germline gives CDR1 ENHRY, CDR2 SYGVKD. V lost 6 bases and J 1 base, leaving 12 bases between the germline ends. The CDR3: CAISGNRPQETQYF. The CDR3 DNA reads as TGTGCCATCAGCGGAAATAGGCCCCAAGAGACCCAGTACTTC.

This clonotype has ten or more counts. The chain has TRBV15 and TRBJ2-3; no definite D call. V lost 5 bases and J lost 9, with 27 bases in between. The germline V gene has CDR1 LNHNV and CDR2 YYDKDF (reference sequence). The CDR3 consists of 17 residues. CDR3: CATSGWAWSIGFSTQYF. CDR3 in DNA: TGTGCCACCAGCGGCTGGGCCTGGTCAATCGGGTTCAGCACGCAGTATTTT. Variable domain in full (rest from reference TRBV15 and TRBJ2-3): DAMVIQNPRYQVTQFGKPVTLSCSQTLNHNVMYWYQQKSSQAPKLLFHYYDKDFNNEADTPDNFQSRRPNTSFCFLDIRSPGLGDTAMYLCATSGWAWSIGFSTQYFGPGTRLTVL.

Many counts were recorded for this clonotype. The J gene is TRBJ1-2, the V gene TRBV28; D might be TRBD1 (6 bases). CDR1 is MDHEN and CDR2 is SYDVKM in the germline V gene. CDR3 length: 14 amino acids. Trimming shortened V by 6 bases and J by 7 bases, and 18 bases separated the two germline ends. CDR3: CASRGAGTYSGYTF. In nucleotides, the CDR3 is TGTGCCAGCAGGGGAGCCGGGACATATAGTGGCTACACCTTC.

Many counts were recorded for this clonotype. The chain joins TRBV20-1 to TRBJ2-5; TRBD2 agrees at 11 bases. This CDR3 has 14 residues. V gave up 1 base and J gave up 9 bases; unmatched junction bases: 7. From germline, CDR1 is DFQATT and CDR2 SNEGSKA (reference sequence). This CDR3 reads CSARVASGGTAQYF. CDR3 nucleotides: TGCAGTGCTAGAGTGGCTAGCGGGGGGACAGCCCAGTACTTC.

About this clonotype: Possible read error: a much larger clone is one base away. The chain couples TRBV7-2 to TRBJ2-1; TRBD2 aligns across 14 bases. Germline lookup yields CDR1 SGHTA and CDR2 FQGNSA. V lost 4 bases, J lost 12 bases, and 14 bases stayed unmatched. This CDR3 region has 17 residues. CDR3 sequence: CASSSHRLAGGLRVQFF. The CDR3 DNA sequence: TGTGCCAGCAGCTCGCATCGACTAGCGGGAGGGCTTCGAGTGCAGTTCTTC.

This clonotype was counted only a few times. This chain joins TRBV12-3 or TRBV12-4 and TRBJ2-1; D might be TRBD1 or TRBD2, each matching 7 bases. CDR3 size: 15 residues. The V gene lost 6 bases and the J gene lost 7 bases, with 19 bases spanning the gap. In nucleotides, the CDR3 is TGTGCCAGCAGCATGGGGGGGACAGCGGGTAATGAGCAGTTCTTC. Protein: CASSMGGTAGNEQFF.

The sample holds many counts of this clonotype. The germline gene is not matched at one end of the junction; a read error may be the cause. V usage is TRBV7-7 and J usage is TRBJ2-7; 7 bases match TRBD1. Germline assignment: CDR1 SSHAT and CDR2 FNYEAQ (reference sequence). This CDR3 comprises 16 residues. CDR3 DNA sequence: TGTGCTAGCAGCCCCGAGAGGACAGGCGTTAAGAACGAGCAGTACTTC. Its translation: CASSPERTGVKNEQYF.

This clonotype has at least ten counts. As DNA, the CDR3 is TGTGCCAGCAGCATCGCCGGGACGCTCTACGAGCAGTACTTC. The encoded protein is CASSIAGTLYEQYF. V gene TRBV7-6 combines with J gene TRBJ2-7; D is possibly TRBD1 or TRBD2 (5 bases each). Germline V gene sequence: CDR1 SGHVS, CDR2 FNYEAQ. The CDR3 has 14 amino acids. Trimming pared 5 bases from V and 3 bases from J, leaving 14 bases between.

The chain links TRBV2 to TRBJ1-2, with 7 bases that match TRBD1. J lost 7 bases, V lost 3 bases, and 8 bases had no gene match. This CDR3 is built from 14 residues. Germline V gives CDR1 SNHLY, CDR2 FYNNEI. The CDR3 region is CASSDTGESAGYTF. The CDR3 DNA reads TGTGCCAGCAGTGATACAGGGGAATCTGCTGGCTACACCTTC.

The chain has TRBV5-6 and TRBJ2-5, with 9 bases identical to TRBD2. The CDR3 is made up of 17 amino acids. With V trimmed by 0 bases and J by 3 bases, 9 bases remained unmatched. The germline gives CDR1 SGHDT, CDR2 YYEEEE. The CDR3 sequence: CASSLVLAGTTEETQYF. The CDR3 DNA reads TGTGCCAGCAGCTTGGTTCTAGCGGGGACCACTGAAGAGACCCAGTACTTC.

The chain has TRBV12-3 or TRBV12-4 and TRBJ2-7; D may be TRBD2 (5 bases). The CDR3 is made up of 16 amino acids. Trimming left V 1 base short and J 0 bases short, with 13 bases between. CDR3 bases: TGTGCCAGCAGTTTAGAACGGGGTAGGAGCTCCTACGAGCAGTACTTC. This translates into CASSLERGRSSYEQYF.

This chain uses TRBV24-1 with TRBJ2-6; 7 bases fit TRBD1. Germline V CDR1 and CDR2: KGHDR, SFDVKD. V lost 3 bases, J lost 3 bases, and 7 bases stayed unmatched. The length of the CDR3 is 17 residues. The CDR3 DNA reads as TGTGCCACCAGTGATCATCAACAGGGGAGTGGGGCCAACGTCCTGACTTTC. Translated, it gives CATSDHQQGSGANVLTF.

The chain joins TRBV20-1 to TRBJ2-6, with 8 bases fitting TRBD2. The J segment lost 0 bases and the V segment lost 6 bases, leaving 7 bases of the junction unmatched. CDR3 length: 16 amino acids. Germline loops: CDR1 DFQATT, CDR2 SNEGSKA (reference sequence). The DNA of the CDR3 is TGCAGTGCAATAAGAGCGGGAGTCTCTGGGGCCAACGTCCTGACTTTC. Translating gives CSAIRAGVSGANVLTF.

This clonotype has only a few counts. The chain uses TRBV25-1 and TRBJ2-5; D might be TRBD1 (5 bases). The CDR3 extends over 13 amino acids. The germline V gene has CDR1 MGHDK and CDR2 SYGVNS. The V gene lost 3 bases and the J gene lost 3 bases, with 8 bases spanning the gap. CDR3 protein: CASSEYRKETQYF. As DNA, the CDR3 is TGTGCCAGCAGTGAGTACAGGAAAGAGACCCAGTACTTC.

This clonotype was counted many times. The CDR3 protein is CSAKLEQISYEQYF. The CDR3 nucleotides read TGCAGTGCTAAATTGGAGCAGATATCCTACGAGCAGTACTTC. The rearrangement links TRBV20-1 to TRBJ2-7; D is ambiguous. This CDR3 is 14 amino acids long. Trimming took 4 bases from V and 1 from J, leaving 14 bases between them. Germline V gene sequence: CDR1 DFQATT, CDR2 SNEGSKA (reference sequence).

Comment on this clonotype: Possible read error: a much larger clone is one base away. The rearrangement uses TRBV12-3 or TRBV12-4 and TRBJ2-1; D call uncertain. CDR3 length equals 11 residues. V lost 1 base to trimming and J lost 10 bases, with 5 bases between them. DNA for the CDR3: TGTGCCAGCAGTTTAGTACACGAGCAGTTCTTC. This sequence encodes CASSLVHEQFF.

A word on this clonotype: This may come from a read error, since a much larger clone is one base off. This CDR3 is missing its conserved last phenylalanine or tryptophan, likely due to a read error. The rearrangement links TRBV5-1 to TRBJ2-3; D ambiguous. Germline CDR1 is SGHRS and CDR2 is YFSETQ. Trimming cost V 1 base and J 2 bases, with 8 bases left between them. The CDR3 has 14 amino acids. CDR3 protein: CASSLLGITDTQYS. The DNA for the CDR3 is TGCGCCAGCAGCTTGCTAGGGATCACAGATACGCAGTATTCT.

This clonotype was counted at least ten times. The rearrangement joins TRBV7-2 to TRBJ2-7; D uncertain. The germline gives CDR1 SGHTA, CDR2 FQGNSA. Trimming pared 1 base from V and 3 bases from J, leaving 13 bases between. The CDR3 spans 15 residues. The DNA of the CDR3 is TGTGCCAGCAGCTTAGTTTCTAACACAAACTACGAGCAGTACTTC. It is translated as CASSLVSNTNYEQYF.

This clonotype turned up a few times. The chain links TRBV7-9 to TRBJ2-3, with D perhaps matching TRBD1 (6 bases). The CDR3 contains 13 residues. Looked up from germline, CDR1 is SEHNR and CDR2 is FQNEAQ (reference sequence). V was pared by 5 bases and J by 5 bases, with 11 bases between. CDR3 sequence reads: CASSASGVDTQYF. The CDR3 DNA sequence: TGTGCCAGCAGCGCGTCAGGGGTAGATACGCAGTATTTT.

Many counts were recorded for this clonotype. The rearrangement uses TRBV28 and TRBJ2-3; 10 bases agree with TRBD2. Germline assignment: CDR1 MDHEN and CDR2 SYDVKM. The V gene end was trimmed by 11 bases and the J gene end by 3 bases; junction bases not matched to a gene: 8. The CDR3 is 14 amino acids. The CDR3 DNA is TGTGCCGTTTCTAGCGGGAGTAGGACAGATACGCAGTATTTT. Translation gives CAVSSGSRTDTQYF.